This TCR beta chain was profiled in a study of CD8 T cells in ankylosing spondylitis. Findings of the study overall: One TCR beta motif, made up of several highly homologous variants, appeared characteristic of ankylosing spondylitis blood.

The CDR3 consists of 16 residues. Unmatched junction bases numbered 10, after V lost 5 bases and J lost 3 bases. Germline V gene data show CDR1 as LGHNT and CDR2 as FRNRAP. A single record per CDR3 protein comes from TCRdb applying MiXCR to the 5' RACE reads. Of about 390,000 distinct CDR3 sequences in the sample, about a fifth were seen once. In this sample, this clonotype turned up a few times. Its antigen is unknown. Sequencing was done on a sample of blood, either unsorted or a sorted T cell fraction (not recorded which). The sequence derives from a male donor with ankylosing spondylitis. The gene calls are TRBV12-5 and TRBJ2-7; 10 nucleotides align to TRBD1. CDR3 protein: CASGPLGDRGLYEQYF. The CDR3 region has the DNA TGTGCTAGTGGTCCCCTCGGGGACAGGGGACTCTACGAGCAGTACTTC.